These 12 T cell receptor beta chains originate from one sample sequenced in a study of post-analysis software for immune sequencing data. Unique molecular identifiers tagged the TCR beta cDNA libraries. TCRdb re-derived calls from the PCR reads in MiXCR, one entry per CDR3 protein. The data hold under 200,000 distinct CDR3 sequences, with roughly 40% observed a single time. Sample: blood, taken after autologous hematopoietic stem cell transplantation. These TCRs come from a girl aged 5 to 17 with multiple sclerosis.

J is TRBJ2-7 and V is TRBV20-1; 8 bases align to TRBD2. V was clipped by 2 bases and J by 3 bases; unmatched bases: 3. This CDR3 region has 13 residues. Germline V gene sequence: CDR1 DFQATT, CDR2 SNEGSKA (reference sequence). The CDR3 sequence is CSARTGRGYEQYF. The CDR3 DNA is TGCAGTGCTAGAACCGGGAGGGGCTACGAGCAGTACTTC.

The rearrangement uses TRBV12-3 or TRBV12-4 and TRBJ2-2, with D perhaps given as TRBD1 or TRBD2 (7 bases each). The V end lost 7 bases, the J end lost 7 bases, and 19 bases lay between the germline ends. This CDR3 is built from 15 residues. CDR3 sequence: CASKRQGGSVGELFF. The CDR3 nucleotides are TGTGCCAGCAAGCGGCAGGGGGGGTCCGTCGGGGAGCTGTTTTTT.

This clonotype was observed a few times. The genes are TRBV27 and TRBJ1-5; 8 bases are shared with TRBD1. From germline, CDR1 is MNHEY and CDR2 SMNVEV (reference sequence). V lost 3 bases to trimming and J lost 7 bases; unmatched junction nucleotides: 2. CDR3 size: 13 residues. The CDR3 DNA follows: TGTGCCAGCAGTTTGCGACAGGGGCAGCCCCAGCATTTT. This codes for CASSLRQGQPQHF.

This clonotype was counted a single time. CDR3 coding DNA: TGCGCCAGCAGCCAAAGGGGGCAGTACACCGGGGAGCTGTTTTTT. This gives the protein CASSQRGQYTGELFF. The J gene is TRBJ2-2, the V gene TRBV4-3, with 7 nucleotides matching TRBD1. Germline lookup yields CDR1 LGHNA and CDR2 YSLEER. Trimming at V came to 2 bases and at J to 3 bases, leaving 3 bases not matched to a gene. CDR3 length: 15 amino acids.

This clonotype was detected only a few times. V usage is TRBV15 and J usage is TRBJ2-7; the D gene is possibly TRBD2 (5 bases). There are 14 residues in the CDR3. Per the germline V gene, CDR1 is LNHNV and CDR2 is YYDKDF (reference sequence). Between the trimmed V and J ends, which lost 4 bases and 0 bases, there was a span of 10 bases. DNA for the CDR3: TGTGCCACCAGCACCCCGGGATTCTCCTACGAGCAGTACTTC. This encodes CATSTPGFSYEQYF.

This chain joins TRBV6-5 and TRBJ2-4, with 12 bases fitting TRBD1. The CDR3 totals 18 residues. V was pared by 0 bases and J by 4 bases, with 7 bases of the junction left unmatched. Germline V lookup: CDR1 MNHEY, CDR2 SVGAGI. CDR3 nucleotide sequence: TGTGCCAGCAGTTACTCTGGACGGGGACAGGGGGCGAAAAACATTCAGTACTTC. Translation gives CASSYSGRGQGAKNIQYF.

The genes are TRBV11-2 and TRBJ2-3; 9 bases agree with TRBD2. Unmatched junction bases numbered 9, after V lost 5 bases and J lost 3 bases. CDR1 is SGHAT, CDR2 FQNNGV, per germline. CDR3 length equals 16 residues. The CDR3 region is CASSPPGLAETDTQYF. The DNA of the CDR3 is TGTGCCAGCAGCCCTCCGGGACTAGCTGAAACAGATACGCAGTATTTT.

The chain uses TRBV14 and TRBJ2-3; D possibly corresponds to TRBD1 (5 bases). Germline-derived CDR1 and CDR2 are SGHDN and FVKESK. The V gene lost 1 base and the J gene lost 2 bases, with 10 bases spanning the gap. The CDR3 totals 15 residues. This CDR3 is CASSQGQPPTDTQYF. CDR3 in DNA: TGTGCCAGCAGCCAAGGACAGCCCCCCACAGATACGCAGTATTTT.

The chain has TRBV28 and TRBJ2-3; perhaps TRBD2 as D (5 bases). The CDR3 is made up of 13 amino acids. Trimming stripped 2 bases from V and 6 bases from J, with 9 bases between. Germline V gene lookup returns CDR1 MDHEN and CDR2 SYDVKM. The CDR3, as DNA: TGTGCCAGCAGTTTAGTCTTAGCGGATACGCAGTATTTT. Translating it yields CASSLVLADTQYF. The complete variable domain, with remaining parts taken from reference TRBV28 and TRBJ2-3, reads DVKVTQSSRYLVKRTGEKVFLECVQDMDHENMFWYRQDPGLGLRLIYFSYDVKMKEKGDIPEGYSVSREKKERFSLILESASTNQTSMYLCASSLVLADTQYFGPGTRLTVL.

This clonotype appeared many times. J is TRBJ2-5 and V is TRBV20-1; 12 bases match TRBD2. The CDR3 is 16 amino acids. The germline V gene encodes CDR1 DFQATT and CDR2 SNEGSKA (reference sequence). With 5 bases clipped from V and 2 bases from J, the junction kept 9 bases outside the gene matches. The CDR3 nucleotides are TGCAGTGCTTGGTCCCCGGGACTAGCGGGTCAAGAGACCCAGTACTTC. As protein: CSAWSPGLAGQETQYF.

CDR3 sequence: CASSTGFGETQYF. DNA for the CDR3: TGTGCCAGCAGCACAGGGTTTGGAGAGACCCAGTACTTC. The chain combines TRBV7-2 with TRBJ2-5; a weak D match, TRBD1 (6 bases). Trimming removed 5 bases at V and 4 bases at J, with 11 bases between. The CDR3 covers 13 residues. The germline V gene encodes CDR1 SGHTA and CDR2 FQGNSA.

This clonotype was seen a handful of times. The chain has TRBV12-3 or TRBV12-4 and TRBJ2-3; possible D gene TRBD1, 5 bases. The CDR3 extends over 15 amino acids. V dropped 5 bases and J dropped 0 bases, with 12 bases sitting between them. CDR3 sequence (DNA): TGTGCCAGCAGTCCCAGGGCAGAGAGCACAGATACGCAGTATTTT. Translation: CASSPRAESTDTQYF.